This T cell receptor (beta chain) stems from a study of cytomegalovirus exposure and HLA in healthy donors. General observations from the study: Reported performance of the classifier showed diagnosis of cytomegalovirus status with high specificity and sensitivity. Sequencing likely produced, as an artifact, a cluster of highly shared sequence variants. Reports indicate that TCR beta sequences accurately predicted the HLA-A and HLA-B alleles of most subjects.

60 Vbeta and 13 Jbeta primers were used in PCR. Libraries were prepared by immunoSEQ multiplex PCR; TCRdb keeps only in-frame clonotypes and omits some of them. The sample yields about 130,000 clones, more than 75% seen once. Concerning this clone: Its antigen is unknown.

Germline V gene lookup returns CDR1 MNHEY and CDR2 SVGAGI. This CDR3 contains 16 residues. The V end lost 4 bases, the J end lost 2 bases, and 15 bases lay between the germline ends. The clonotype was recovered from a man younger than 40 in good health and CMV-seronegative. Sequencing input: PBMCs. This chain uses TRBV6-5 with TRBJ2-1; D may be TRBD2 (5 bases). The chain's CDR3 is CASSSIRGSTYNEQFF. The CDR3 DNA is TGTGCCAGCAGTTCTATTCGGGGATCCACCTACAATGAGCAGTTCTTC.